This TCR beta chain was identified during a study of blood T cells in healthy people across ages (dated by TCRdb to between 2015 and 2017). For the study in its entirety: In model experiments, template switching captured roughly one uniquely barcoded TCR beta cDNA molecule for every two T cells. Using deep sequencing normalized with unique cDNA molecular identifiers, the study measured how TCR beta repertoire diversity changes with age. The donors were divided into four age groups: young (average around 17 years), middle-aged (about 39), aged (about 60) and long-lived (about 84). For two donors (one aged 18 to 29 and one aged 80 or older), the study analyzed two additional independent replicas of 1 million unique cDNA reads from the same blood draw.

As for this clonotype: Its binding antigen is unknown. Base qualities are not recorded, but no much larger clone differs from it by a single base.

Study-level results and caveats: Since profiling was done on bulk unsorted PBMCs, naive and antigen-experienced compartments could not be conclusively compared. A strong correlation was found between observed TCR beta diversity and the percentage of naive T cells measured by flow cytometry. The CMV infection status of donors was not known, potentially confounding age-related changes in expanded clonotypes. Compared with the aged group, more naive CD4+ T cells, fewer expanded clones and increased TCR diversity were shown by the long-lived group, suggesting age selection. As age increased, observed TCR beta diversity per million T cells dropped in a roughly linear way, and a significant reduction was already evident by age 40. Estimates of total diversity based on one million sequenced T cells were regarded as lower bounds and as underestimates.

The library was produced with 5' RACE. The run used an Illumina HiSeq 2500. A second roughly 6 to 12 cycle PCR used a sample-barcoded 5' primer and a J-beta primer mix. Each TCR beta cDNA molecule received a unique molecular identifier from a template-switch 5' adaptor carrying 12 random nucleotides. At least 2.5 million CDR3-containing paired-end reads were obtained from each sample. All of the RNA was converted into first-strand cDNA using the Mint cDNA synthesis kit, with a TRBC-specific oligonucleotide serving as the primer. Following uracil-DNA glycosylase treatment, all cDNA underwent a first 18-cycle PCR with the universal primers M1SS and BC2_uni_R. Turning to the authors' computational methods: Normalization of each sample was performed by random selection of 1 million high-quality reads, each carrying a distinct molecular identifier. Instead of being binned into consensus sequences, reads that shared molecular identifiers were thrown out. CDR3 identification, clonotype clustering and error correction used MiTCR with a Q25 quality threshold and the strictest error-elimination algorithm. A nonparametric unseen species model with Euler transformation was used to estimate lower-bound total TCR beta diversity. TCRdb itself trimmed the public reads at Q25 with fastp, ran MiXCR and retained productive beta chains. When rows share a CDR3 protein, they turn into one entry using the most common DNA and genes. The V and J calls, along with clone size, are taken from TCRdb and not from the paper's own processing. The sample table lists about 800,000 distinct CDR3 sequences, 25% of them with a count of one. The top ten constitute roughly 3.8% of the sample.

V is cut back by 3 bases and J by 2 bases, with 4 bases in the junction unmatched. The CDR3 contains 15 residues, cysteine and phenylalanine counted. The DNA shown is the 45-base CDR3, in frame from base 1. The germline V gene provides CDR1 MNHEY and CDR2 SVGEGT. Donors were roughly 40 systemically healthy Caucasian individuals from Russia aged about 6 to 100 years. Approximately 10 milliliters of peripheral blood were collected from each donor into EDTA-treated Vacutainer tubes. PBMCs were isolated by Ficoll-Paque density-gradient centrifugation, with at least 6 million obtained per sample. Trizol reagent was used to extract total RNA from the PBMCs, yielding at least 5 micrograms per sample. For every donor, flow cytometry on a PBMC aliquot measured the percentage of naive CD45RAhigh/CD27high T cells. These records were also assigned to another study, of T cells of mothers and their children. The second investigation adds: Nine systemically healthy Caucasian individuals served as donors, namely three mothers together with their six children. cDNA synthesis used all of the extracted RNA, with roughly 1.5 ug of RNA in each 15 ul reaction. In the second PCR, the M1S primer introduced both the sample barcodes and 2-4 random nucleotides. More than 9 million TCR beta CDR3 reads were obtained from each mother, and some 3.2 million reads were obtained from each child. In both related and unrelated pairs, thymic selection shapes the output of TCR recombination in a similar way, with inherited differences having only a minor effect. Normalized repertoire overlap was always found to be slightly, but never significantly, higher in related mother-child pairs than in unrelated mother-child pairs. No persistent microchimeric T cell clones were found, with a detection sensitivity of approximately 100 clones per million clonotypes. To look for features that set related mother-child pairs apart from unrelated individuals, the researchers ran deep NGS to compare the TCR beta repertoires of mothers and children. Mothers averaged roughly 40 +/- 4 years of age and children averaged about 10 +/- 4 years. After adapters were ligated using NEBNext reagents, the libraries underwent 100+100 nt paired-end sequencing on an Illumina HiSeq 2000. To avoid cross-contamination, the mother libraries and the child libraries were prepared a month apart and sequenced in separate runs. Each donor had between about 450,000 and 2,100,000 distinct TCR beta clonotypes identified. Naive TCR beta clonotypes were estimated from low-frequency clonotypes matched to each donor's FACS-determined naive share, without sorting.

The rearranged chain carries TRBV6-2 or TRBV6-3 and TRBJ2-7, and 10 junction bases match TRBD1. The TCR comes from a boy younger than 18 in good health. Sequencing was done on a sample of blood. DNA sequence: TGTGCCAGCAGTTATCCGGGACAGGGGACCTACGAGCAGTACTTC. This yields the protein CASSYPGQGTYEQYF.